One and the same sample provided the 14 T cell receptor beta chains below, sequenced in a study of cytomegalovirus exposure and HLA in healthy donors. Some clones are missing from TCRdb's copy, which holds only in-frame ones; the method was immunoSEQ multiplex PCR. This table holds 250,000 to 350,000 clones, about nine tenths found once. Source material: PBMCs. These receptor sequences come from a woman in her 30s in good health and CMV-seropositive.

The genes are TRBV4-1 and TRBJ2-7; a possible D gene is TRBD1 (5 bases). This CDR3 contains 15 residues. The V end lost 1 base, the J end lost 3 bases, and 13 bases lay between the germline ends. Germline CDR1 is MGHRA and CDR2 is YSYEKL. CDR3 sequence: CASSQVRGSLYEQYF. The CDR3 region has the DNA TGCGCCAGCAGCCAAGTTAGGGGTTCCCTCTACGAGCAGTACTTC.

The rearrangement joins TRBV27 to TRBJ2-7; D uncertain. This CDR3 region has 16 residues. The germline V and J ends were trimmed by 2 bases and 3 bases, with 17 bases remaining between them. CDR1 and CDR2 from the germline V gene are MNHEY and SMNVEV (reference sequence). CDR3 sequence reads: CASSLLPRLRVYEQYF. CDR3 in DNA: TGTGCCAGCAGTTTACTACCCCGCCTAAGGGTCTACGAGCAGTACTTC.

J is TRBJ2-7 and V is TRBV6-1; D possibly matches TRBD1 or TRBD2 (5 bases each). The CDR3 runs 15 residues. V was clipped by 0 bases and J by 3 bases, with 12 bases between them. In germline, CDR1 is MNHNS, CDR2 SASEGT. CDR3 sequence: CASSEAGTPDYEQYF. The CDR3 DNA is TGTGCCAGCAGTGAAGCTGGGACGCCGGACTACGAGCAGTACTTC.

DNA of the CDR3: TGTGCCAGCAGCTCGCCCCTCCGACAGGGTGAAGCTTTCTTT. This codes for CASSSPLRQGEAFF. The chain joins TRBV9 to TRBJ1-1; 7 bases map to TRBD1. V was clipped by 4 bases and J by 7 bases; unmatched bases: 10. This CDR3 has 14 amino acids. The germline CDR1 and CDR2 sequences are SGDLS and YYNGEE.

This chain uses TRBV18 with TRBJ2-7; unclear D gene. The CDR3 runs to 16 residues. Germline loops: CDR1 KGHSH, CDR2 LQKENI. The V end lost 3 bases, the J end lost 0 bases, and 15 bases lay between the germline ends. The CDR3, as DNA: TGTGCCAGCTCACCTCCCCGGGCCGAGAGCTCCTACGAGCAGTACTTC. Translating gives CASSPPRAESSYEQYF.

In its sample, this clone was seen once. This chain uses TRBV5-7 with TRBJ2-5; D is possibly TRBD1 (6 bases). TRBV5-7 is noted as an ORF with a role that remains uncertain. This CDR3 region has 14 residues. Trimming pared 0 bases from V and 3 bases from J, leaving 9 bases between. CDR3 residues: CASSLAQGKETQYF. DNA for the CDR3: TGTGCCAGCAGCTTGGCCCAGGGGAAAGAGACCCAGTACTTC.

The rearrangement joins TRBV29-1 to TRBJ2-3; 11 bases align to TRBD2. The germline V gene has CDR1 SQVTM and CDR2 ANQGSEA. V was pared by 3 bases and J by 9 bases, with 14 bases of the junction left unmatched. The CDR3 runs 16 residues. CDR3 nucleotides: TGCAGCGTTGAGGAAGCAATAGCGGGAGGGCCGGGCACGCAGTATTTT. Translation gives CSVEEAIAGGPGTQYF.

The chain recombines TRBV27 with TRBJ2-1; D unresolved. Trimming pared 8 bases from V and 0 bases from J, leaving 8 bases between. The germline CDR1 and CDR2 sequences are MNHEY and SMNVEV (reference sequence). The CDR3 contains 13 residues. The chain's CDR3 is CASGRSSYNEQFF. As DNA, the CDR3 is TGTGCCAGCGGTAGGAGCTCCTACAATGAGCAGTTCTTC.

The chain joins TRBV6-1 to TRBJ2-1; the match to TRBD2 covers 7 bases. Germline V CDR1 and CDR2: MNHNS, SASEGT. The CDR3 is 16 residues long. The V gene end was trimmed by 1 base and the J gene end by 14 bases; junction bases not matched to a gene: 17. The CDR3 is CASSEVGGEWPYGKFF. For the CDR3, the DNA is TGTGCCAGCAGTGAAGTTGGGGGGGAGTGGCCCTATGGAAAGTTCTTC.

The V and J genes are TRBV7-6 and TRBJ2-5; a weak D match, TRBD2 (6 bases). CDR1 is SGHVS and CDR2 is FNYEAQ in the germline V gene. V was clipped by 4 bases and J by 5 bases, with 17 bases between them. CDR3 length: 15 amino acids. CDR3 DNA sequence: TGTGCCAGCAGCTCCCCAAGCGGGCTGGGGGAGACCCAGTACTTC. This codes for CASSSPSGLGETQYF. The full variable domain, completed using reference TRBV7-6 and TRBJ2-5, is GAGVSQSPRYKVTKRGQDVALRCDPISGHVSLYWYRQALGQGPEFLTYFNYEAQQDKSGLPNDRFSAERPEGSISTLTIQRTEQRDSAMYRCASSSPSGLGETQYFGPGTRLLVL.

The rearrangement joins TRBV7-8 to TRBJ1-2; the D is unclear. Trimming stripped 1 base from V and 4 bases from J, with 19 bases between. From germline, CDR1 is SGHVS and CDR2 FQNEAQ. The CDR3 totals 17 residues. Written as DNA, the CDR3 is TGTGCCAGCAGCTTAGAAGCGGGGAGGGTGCAGGCCTATGGCTACACCTTC. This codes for CASSLEAGRVQAYGYTF. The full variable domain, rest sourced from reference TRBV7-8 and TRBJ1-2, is GAGVSQSPRYKVAKRGQDVALRCDPISGHVSLFWYQQALGQGPEFLTYFQNEAQLDKSGLPSDRFFAERPEGSVSTLKIQRTQQEDSAVYLCASSLEAGRVQAYGYTFGSGTRLTVV.

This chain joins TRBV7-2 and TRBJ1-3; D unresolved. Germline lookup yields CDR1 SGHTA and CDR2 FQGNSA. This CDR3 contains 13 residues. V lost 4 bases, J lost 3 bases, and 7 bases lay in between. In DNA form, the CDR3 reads TGTGCCAGCAGCTCGGAGCTTGGAAACACCATATATTTT. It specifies CASSSELGNTIYF.

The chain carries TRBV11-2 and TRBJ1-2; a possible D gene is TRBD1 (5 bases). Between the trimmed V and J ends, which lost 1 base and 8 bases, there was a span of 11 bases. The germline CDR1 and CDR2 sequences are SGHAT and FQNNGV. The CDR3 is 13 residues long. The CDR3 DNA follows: TGTGCCAGCAGCTTAGCCGGGGGAAAAGGCTACACCTTC. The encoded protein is CASSLAGGKGYTF.

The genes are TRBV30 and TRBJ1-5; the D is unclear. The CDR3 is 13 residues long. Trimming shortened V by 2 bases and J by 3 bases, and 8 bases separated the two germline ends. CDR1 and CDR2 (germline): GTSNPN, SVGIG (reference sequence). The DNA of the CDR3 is TGTGCCTGGAGTAAAGCGAACAATCAGCCCCAGCATTTT. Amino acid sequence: CAWSKANNQPQHF. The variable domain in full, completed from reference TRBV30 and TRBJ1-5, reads SQTIHQWPATLVQPVGSPLSLECTVEGTSNPNLYWYRQAAGRGLQLLFYSVGIGQISSEVPQNLSASRPQDRQFILSSKKLLLSDSGFYLCAWSKANNQPQHFGDGTRLSIL.